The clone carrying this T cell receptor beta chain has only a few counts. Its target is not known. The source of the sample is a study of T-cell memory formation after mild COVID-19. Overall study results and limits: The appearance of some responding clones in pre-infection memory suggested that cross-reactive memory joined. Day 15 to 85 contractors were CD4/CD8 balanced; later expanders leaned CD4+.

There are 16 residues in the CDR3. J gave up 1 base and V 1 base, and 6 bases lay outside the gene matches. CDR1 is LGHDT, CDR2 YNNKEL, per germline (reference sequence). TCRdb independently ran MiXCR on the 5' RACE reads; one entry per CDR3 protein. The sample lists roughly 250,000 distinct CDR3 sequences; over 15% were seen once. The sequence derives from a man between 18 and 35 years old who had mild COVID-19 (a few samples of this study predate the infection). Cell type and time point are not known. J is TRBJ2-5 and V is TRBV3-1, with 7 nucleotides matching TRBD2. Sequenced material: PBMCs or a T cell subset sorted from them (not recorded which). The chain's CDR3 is CASSQAAGRGQETQYF. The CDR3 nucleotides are TGTGCCAGCAGCCAAGCGGCGGGGAGGGGCCAAGAGACCCAGTACTTC.